Below are 22 T cell receptor beta chains sequenced from a single sample in a study of Ad26.COV2.S vaccination and SARS-CoV-2 variants. As for treatment: about 20 received Ad26.COV2.S at low or high dose, single or two shots; roughly 5 received placebo; per-sample allocation not given. Day 63 after the first vaccine or placebo injection was the time point for sampling. TCRdb's table, derived via immunoSEQ multiplex PCR, lists solely in-frame clones and lacks some. This sample carries 400,000 or so clones, 75% to 90% of them seen once, and the ten largest clones take 3% to 4.5%. Sequencing was performed on peripheral blood, taken in a trial of Ad26.COV2.S vaccine versus placebo. These receptor sequences come from a person between 18 and 60 years old who received the Ad26.COV2.S COVID-19 vaccine or a placebo.

The chain recombines TRBV4-1 with TRBJ1-3; no firm D call. CDR1 and CDR2 from the germline V gene are MGHRA and YSYEKL. V lost 1 base to trimming and J lost 0 bases, with 7 bases between them. The CDR3 length is 15 residues. The CDR3, as DNA: TGCGCCAGCAGCCAAGGGGCGATCTCTGGAAACACCATATATTTT. It is translated as CASSQGAISGNTIYF.

The chain combines TRBV4-1 with TRBJ1-1, with D hard to call. V shed 3 bases and J shed 3 bases, with 11 bases lying between them. This CDR3 comprises 14 residues. Germline CDR1 and CDR2: MGHRA and YSYEKL. CDR3 sequence: CASSQEVEDTEAFF. DNA of the CDR3: TGCGCCAGCAGCCAGGAGGTGGAAGACACTGAAGCTTTCTTT.

The V call is TRBV15, the J call TRBJ2-3, with 10 bases lining up with TRBD2. Losses at the gene ends were 0 bases for V and 5 bases for J; bases not matched to a gene: 11. Germline V gene lookup returns CDR1 LNHNV and CDR2 YYDKDF (reference sequence). This CDR3 is built from 18 residues. The CDR3 sequence is CATSRDPWVAGGIDTQYF. In nucleotides, the CDR3 is TGTGCCACCAGCAGAGATCCCTGGGTAGCGGGGGGCATAGATACGCAGTATTTT.

The chain has TRBV9 and TRBJ2-1; D is tentatively TRBD1 or TRBD2 (6 bases each). The V end was cut by 0 bases, the J end by 4 bases, with 8 bases between. The CDR3 runs 14 residues. The V gene's germline CDR1 is SGDLS and CDR2 YYNGEE. CDR3 in amino acids: CASSVAGAYNEQFF. CDR3 nucleotides: TGTGCCAGCAGCGTAGCGGGGGCGTACAATGAGCAGTTCTTC.

This chain joins TRBV4-2 and TRBJ2-5, with D possibly being TRBD1 (6 bases). Germline loops: CDR1 LGHNA, CDR2 YNFKEQ. Trimming stripped 1 base from V and 5 bases from J, with 17 bases between. This CDR3 is 16 amino acids long. The CDR3 protein is CASSQGPQGSGETQYF. CDR3 sequence (DNA): TGTGCCAGCAGCCAAGGACCTCAGGGGTCAGGGGAGACCCAGTACTTC.

The chain couples TRBV6-1 to TRBJ2-3; 7 nucleotides match TRBD2. The CDR3 loop spans 15 amino acids. V lost 2 bases and J lost 0; bases outside the gene matches: 2. Germline CDR1 MNHNS, CDR2 SASEGT. CDR3 amino acids: CASSERRGSTDTQYF. Written as DNA, the CDR3 is TGTGCCAGCAGTGAACGGCGGGGGAGCACAGATACGCAGTATTTT.

The chain carries TRBV6-6 and TRBJ1-3, with D perhaps TRBD1 (6 bases). The CDR3 is made up of 13 amino acids. Trimming left V 10 bases short and J 3 bases short, with 13 bases between. The germline gives CDR1 MNHNY, CDR2 SVGAGI (reference sequence). The CDR3 nucleotides are TGTGCCACCTTACAGGGCGATGGAAACACCATATATTTT. Translated: CATLQGDGNTIYF.

The CDR3 DNA reads TGTGCCAGCAGCTATCAGGAGCGGCCTAGCACAGATACGCAGTATTTT. It is translated as CASSYQERPSTDTQYF. This chain joins TRBV7-9 and TRBJ2-3, with a tentative D call TRBD2 (5 bases). Trimming removed 4 bases at V and 0 bases at J, with 14 bases between. The CDR3 consists of 16 residues. The V gene's germline CDR1 is SEHNR and CDR2 FQNEAQ (reference sequence).

The DNA of the CDR3 is TGCGCCAGCAGCTCCTTGACAGGCGAGGGAGGCGAGCAGTACTTC. This sequence encodes CASSSLTGEGGEQYF. This sequence joins TRBV5-1 and TRBJ2-7; perhaps D is TRBD1 or TRBD2 (6 bases each). The V gene lost 3 bases and the J gene lost 6 bases, with 19 bases spanning the gap. CDR1 and CDR2 (germline): SGHRS, YFSETQ. CDR3 size: 15 residues.

This chain connects TRBV9 to TRBJ1-1; TRBD1 is a possible D gene (6 bases). V lost 4 bases and J 8 bases, leaving 15 bases between the germline ends. The germline CDR1 and CDR2 sequences are SGDLS and YYNGEE. The CDR3 loop spans 13 amino acids. CDR3 nucleotide sequence: TGTGCCAGCAGCCCACAGGGCCCCATCGAAGCTTTCTTT. It specifies CASSPQGPIEAFF.

Notes on this clone: The germline gene is not matched at one end of the junction; a read error may be the cause. The chain carries TRBV2 and TRBJ2-5; 15 bases match TRBD2. CDR1 is SNHLY and CDR2 is FYNNEI in the germline V gene. The CDR3 has 17 amino acids. CDR3 bases: TGTGTCAGCAGCTCGGGGACTAGCGGGGGGCAAAAAGAGACCCAGTACTTC. It translates to CVSSSGTSGGQKETQYF.

The chain is built from TRBV6-5 and TRBJ1-5; 8 bases line up with TRBD1. V shed 5 bases, J shed 7 bases, and the junction held 10 bases outside the gene matches. This CDR3 contains 15 residues. Germline assignment: CDR1 MNHEY and CDR2 SVGAGI. The CDR3 region has the DNA TGTGCCAGCAGTCTCCGGACAGGGTATAGCCAGCCCCAGCATTTT. It codes for CASSLRTGYSQPQHF.

The chain couples TRBV6-5 to TRBJ1-1, with a possible D match to TRBD1 (6 bases). Trimming took off 10 bases at V and 4 bases at J, with 22 bases between the two ends. Germline V gene lookup returns CDR1 MNHEY and CDR2 SVGAGI. CDR3 length: 15 residues. Written as DNA, the CDR3 is TGTGCCACCACTCCATATCCCACAGGGAGCACTGAAGCTTTCTTT. Translated: CATTPYPTGSTEAFF.

This rearrangement joins TRBV19 to TRBJ1-5; D remains ambiguous. V gave up 5 bases and J gave up 11 bases, with 13 bases separating them. Germline CDR1 is LNHDA and CDR2 is SQIVND (reference sequence). The CDR3 is 12 amino acids. CDR3: CASSQTSGTQHF. The DNA for the CDR3 is TGTGCCAGTAGTCAGACTTCTGGCACCCAGCATTTT.

To note about this clone: Different DNA sequences within this sample yield the same CDR3. The chain has TRBV12-3 or TRBV12-4 and TRBJ1-4; D ambiguous. This CDR3 has 12 residues. V dropped 3 bases and J dropped 7 bases, with 6 bases sitting between them. The CDR3 nucleotides read TGTGCCAGCAGTTTGGGCAGTGAAAAACTGTTTTTT. As protein: CASSLGSEKLFF.

Only one count was recorded for this clone. The chain is built from TRBV19 and TRBJ2-3; 11 bases are a match to TRBD2. Germline loops: CDR1 LNHDA, CDR2 SQIVND (reference sequence). Trimming cost V 4 bases and J 2 bases; bases outside gene matches: 2. This CDR3 contains 15 residues. The CDR3 region has the DNA TGTGCCAGTAGTACTAGCGGGGGGCTCACAGATACGCAGTATTTT. Its protein is CASSTSGGLTDTQYF.

This chain links TRBV6-2 or TRBV6-3 with TRBJ1-2; D not resolved. From germline, CDR1 is MNHEY and CDR2 SVGEGT. The CDR3 sequence is 13 residues long. V was cut by 0 bases and J by 7 bases, with 9 bases left in between. The CDR3 nucleotides are TGTGCCAGCAGTTACTCGAGAATGGGTGGCTACACCTTC. Its protein product is CASSYSRMGGYTF.

This clone has just one count. The chain couples TRBV7-2 to TRBJ2-2; TRBD2 might be the D (6 bases). V dropped 3 bases and J dropped 3 bases, with 8 bases sitting between them. This CDR3 contains 14 residues. Germline assignment: CDR1 SGHTA and CDR2 FQGNSA. The CDR3 DNA reads as TGTGCCAGCAGCTTTAGGAGGGACACCGGGGAGCTGTTTTTT. Protein sequence: CASSFRRDTGELFF.

The CDR3 DNA is TGTGCCAGCAGCTTACGGGACATTAATTCACCCCTCCACTTT. Translated: CASSLRDINSPLHF. The chain is built from TRBV5-4 and TRBJ1-6, with a possible D match to TRBD1 (6 bases). This CDR3 contains 14 residues. Germline values: CDR1 SGHNT, CDR2 YYREEE (reference sequence). V was pared by 2 bases and J by 6 bases, with 9 bases between.

The chain recombines TRBV27 with TRBJ2-2, with 9 bases matching TRBD2. The CDR3 has 16 residues. The V gene end was trimmed by 3 bases and the J gene end by 3 bases; junction bases not matched to a gene: 5. CDR1 is MNHEY, CDR2 SMNVEV, per germline (reference sequence). The DNA for the CDR3 is TGTGCCAGCAGTTTTGGCCCTAGCGGGGACACCGGGGAGCTGTTTTTT. This gives the protein CASSFGPSGDTGELFF.

The rearrangement links TRBV5-6 to TRBJ1-3, with D tentatively TRBD1 (6 bases). The CDR3 runs to 14 residues. V was cut by 5 bases and J by 4 bases, with 13 bases left in between. Looked up from germline, CDR1 is SGHDT and CDR2 is YYEEEE. CDR3 protein: CASSSPGAGNTIYF. In DNA, the CDR3 is TGTGCCAGCAGTTCCCCGGGGGCAGGAAACACCATATATTTT.

This chain connects TRBV6-5 to TRBJ2-3; D not certain. The V and J ends lost 7 bases and 3 bases respectively, with 14 bases between them. The CDR3 length is 14 residues. Germline CDR1 is MNHEY and CDR2 is SVGAGI. CDR3 nucleotide sequence: TGTGCCAGCACCGACGGCCGGCGGACAGATACGCAGTATTTT. Translation gives CASTDGRRTDTQYF.